Many counts were recorded for the clone carrying this T cell receptor beta chain. Whole-blood samples were roughly 2.3 ml of peripheral blood from healthy adult volunteers. The library had UMIs added by 3' ligation of an oligonucleotide to TCR cDNA. The CDR3 extends over 15 amino acids. Germline CDR1 LGHNA, CDR2 YSLEER. Trimming left V 4 bases short and J 1 base short, with 14 bases between. This entry comes from a study of naive and memory T cell subsets. For blood and skin samples, reverse transcription used TCR alpha and beta constant primers. Amplification of ligated cDNA took four PCR rounds with SP2 and nested alpha and beta constant primers. TCRdb re-called the 5' RACE reads through MiXCR, storing one row per CDR3 protein. The sample lists tens of thousands of distinct CDR3 sequences; 4.2% were seen once.

The rearrangement joins TRBV4-3 to TRBJ2-7, with D perhaps matching TRBD1 or TRBD2 (5 bases each). This TCR was recovered from a male donor in good health. The CDR3 DNA sequence: TGCGCCAGCAGCCGGTGGAAAGGGGAGTCCTACGAGCAGTACTTC. It translates to CASSRWKGESYEQYF.